The clone carrying this T cell receptor (beta chain) was counted a single time. Its antigen is not identified. Germline V gives CDR1 SGHTA, CDR2 FQGNSA. The CDR3 extends over 12 amino acids. Trimming cost V 5 bases and J 7 bases, with 8 bases left between them. These data originate in a study of shared clonotypes between healthy human individuals. General study results and limits: Generally, naive subsets came out with larger estimated richness than memory subsets. In contrast to clonotypes shared by all four donors, non-shared clonotypes had lower generation probabilities. Rarefaction revealed incomplete sorted-subset sequencing despite large depth.

CD45RO-negative CD8 cells positively selected for CCR7 made up the naive population, which excluded terminally differentiated effector memory CD45RA+ cells. Per the authors' pipeline: ImmunoSEQ yielded junction-only sequences lacking quality scores, so filtering differed. Sequencing was performed with immunoSEQ multiplex PCR; in TCRdb, only in-frame clones are kept and a portion is missing. The V and J calls and clone size come from that table; D and trimming were worked out from the DNA. The repertoire has 1.5 million to 2.5 million clones, over 85% of them found once; the top ten carry 1% to 1.5%.

The chain links TRBV7-2 to TRBJ1-4, with D possibly being TRBD1 (5 bases). Sample: naive CD8+ T cells sorted from blood. This receptor was identified in a man between 18 and 29 years old in good health. The CDR3 loop reads CASSVGVEKLFF. In DNA, the CDR3 is TGTGCCAGCAGCGTAGGGGTTGAAAAACTGTTTTTT.